This TCR beta chain was recorded in a study of monozygotic twins with inflammatory bowel disease. Eight separate reactions per sample yielded the cDNA. Each CDR3 protein gets one entry in TCRdb, which reprocessed the 5' RACE reads and gives no DNA. Its listing shows about 160,000 distinct CDR3 sequences. The CDR3 sequence is 13 residues long. Looked up from germline, CDR1 is MDHEN and CDR2 is SYDVKM. This chain uses TRBV28 with TRBJ2-7; the D call of TRBD2 rests on TCRdb alone, since no DNA is present to check it. Sequenced material: blood. The receptor comes from a human donor with ulcerative colitis or Crohn's disease, or a healthy co-twin of an affected twin (not recorded which). CDR3 amino acids: CASSSSGSYEQYF. Based on the CDR3 plus reference TRBV28 and TRBJ2-7, the full variable domain is DVKVTQSSRYLVKRTGEKVFLECVQDMDHENMFWYRQDPGLGLRLIYFSYDVKMKEKGDIPEGYSVSREKKERFSLILESASTNQTSMYLCASSSSGSYEQYFGPGTRLTVT.